This T cell receptor (beta chain) was obtained from a study of shared clonotypes between healthy human individuals. The V gene end was trimmed by 4 bases and the J gene end by 4 bases; junction bases not matched to a gene: 5. Germline V gene data show CDR1 as SGDLS and CDR2 as YYNGEE. The CDR3 is 15 amino acids. In the case of this clone: The target antigen is unknown. This sample also contains other DNA sequences that code for the same CDR3.

Some clones are missing from TCRdb's copy, which holds only in-frame ones; the method was immunoSEQ multiplex PCR. The table records about 610,000 clones, approximately 96% of them present only once. Study-wide findings and caveats: The study generally estimated greater richness for naive than memory subsets. Specimens sampled were limited to blood, with tissue repertoires likely differing.

Naive CD8 cells lacked CD45RO and underwent positive selection for CCR7, leaving out terminally differentiated effector memory CD45RA+ cells. Those who donated, Caucasian adults without exception, all lived in Nashville, Tennessee. The sequencing input was naive CD8+ T cells sorted from blood. V and J are TRBV9 and TRBJ2-1, with 10 nucleotides matching TRBD2. The TCR sequence derives from a woman aged 25 to 39 in good health. The CDR3 is CASSPPGLAYNEQFF. The CDR3 region has the DNA TGTGCCAGCAGCCCCCCGGGACTAGCGTACAATGAGCAGTTCTTC.